This TCR beta chain originates from a study of blood T cell repertoires in COVID-19. The CDR3 totals 13 residues. Trimming took 2 bases from V and 1 from J, leaving 6 bases between them. CDR1 is SGHRS, CDR2 YFSETQ, per germline. Source study methods: Reference gene primers were amplified, and this amplification served to estimate nucleated cell counts. Method: immunoSEQ multiplex PCR; TCRdb's copy keeps in-frame clones and lacks some. From that table come the V and J calls and clone size; the DNA was used to work out D and trimming. Of 100,000 to 150,000 clones listed, 87% are singletons. The sequence was collected from a woman aged 55-69 years with acute or convalescent COVID-19. This chain connects TRBV5-1 to TRBJ1-1, with D maybe TRBD1 (5 bases). The sample comprised peripheral blood. CDR3 region: CASSFDRNTEAFF. The CDR3 coding sequence is TGCGCCAGCAGCTTCGACAGGAACACTGAAGCTTTCTTT.